This T cell receptor beta chain was documented in a study of shared clonotypes between healthy human individuals. At the level of the study: The donors, two women and a few men, were aged 18 to 49.

Regarding the study as a whole: Relative to clonotypes present in all four donors, those not shared had lower generation probabilities.

Donors included only healthy HIV-negative adults lacking recent acute infections or vaccinations. Adults of Caucasian background living in Nashville, Tennessee made up all donors. This CDR3 is 14 amino acids long. V shed 3 bases and J shed 4 bases, with 10 bases lying between them. Germline lookup yields CDR1 MNHEY and CDR2 SMNVEV (reference sequence). As to this clone: What it binds is not known.

Clones were read by immunoSEQ multiplex PCR, and TCRdb kept only the in-frame ones, dropping some. The sample includes a few hundred thousand clones, 50% to 75% of them seen just once. Sequenced input: memory CD4+ T cells sorted from blood. Regarding subset: CD45RA-negative fraction. The clonotype originates from a man aged 25 to 45 in good health. The chain links TRBV27 to TRBJ1-5, with D unclear. CDR3 amino acids: CASSFDGYNQPQHF. The CDR3 region has the DNA TGTGCCAGCAGTTTTGACGGATATAATCAGCCCCAGCATTTT.